These T cell receptor beta chains were read from a single sample in a study of CD8+CD57+ T cells in acquired aplastic anemia. TCRdb reprocessed the reads with MiXCR, giving one entry per CDR3 protein. The sample includes a few hundred thousand distinct CDR3 sequences, about 50% of them seen just once. The source material was sorted CD4+, CD8+, or CD8+CD57+ T cells (not recorded which) from PBMCs. The receptors were sampled from a human donor with aplastic anemia. Both conserved end residues are part of each CDR3. A D gene is named only where the DNA matches it firmly. The listing skips clone size in some rows; elsewhere it reads once, few, many or a size class.

V	size	D	J	DNA	CDR3
TRBV10-1	.	TRBD2	TRBJ2-2	TGCGCCAGTGAGACTAGCGCGGACACCGGGGAGCTGTTTTTT	CASETSADTGELFF
TRBV19	.	.	TRBJ2-4	TGTGCCAGTAGTAATGAACGGACGGTAGCCAAAAACATTCAGTACTTC	CASSNERTVAKNIQYF
TRBV5-6	.	TRBD1	TRBJ1-1	TGTGCCAGCAGCTCCCCGGACAGGGGGGAGACTGAAGCTTTCTTT	CASSSPDRGETEAFF
TRBV15	few	.	TRBJ2-1	TGTGCCACCAGCACCCCCGTCGGTGAGCAGTTCTTC	CATSTPVGEQFF
TRBV11-1	many	.	TRBJ2-7	TGTGCCAGCAGTAGGGACACAGTCTACGAGCAGTACTTC	CASSRDTVYEQYF
TRBV7-3	few	.	TRBJ2-2	TGTGCCAGCAGCTTGAGTGGGAACACCGGGGAGCTGTTTTTT	CASSLSGNTGELFF
TRBV6-1	.	.	TRBJ1-2	TGTGCCAGCAGCGACAGAGCTAACTATGGCTACACCTTC	CASSDRANYGYTF
TRBV2	.	.	TRBJ1-6	TGTGCCAGCCACGAGGACTATAATTCACCCCTCCACTTT	CASHEDYNSPLHF
TRBV5-6	.	.	TRBJ2-1	TGTGCCAGCTCCGGGACCCGCGACAATGAGCAGTTCTTC	CASSGTRDNEQFF
TRBV2	.	TRBD2	TRBJ2-2	TGTGCCAGCAGTAGACTAGCGGGGTACACCGGGGAGCTGTTTTTT	CASSRLAGYTGELFF
TRBV2	.	.	TRBJ1-2	TGTGCCAGCAACCAGGGAAGGGGGAACTATGGCTACACCTTC	CASNQGRGNYGYTF
TRBV7-9	.	TRBD1	TRBJ1-2	TGTGCCAGCAGCTTAGCCCTTATGACAGGGGGCGGCTATGGCTACACCTTC	CASSLALMTGGGYGYTF